Listed here are 4 T cell receptor beta chains from one sample, sequenced in a study of blood T cell repertoires in COVID-19. Clones were read by immunoSEQ multiplex PCR, and TCRdb kept only the in-frame ones, dropping some. In the table there are roughly 290,000 clones, approximately 90% of which are singletons. The sample comprised peripheral blood. All receptors come from a man aged 25-45 years with acute or convalescent COVID-19.

The chain couples TRBV29-1 to TRBJ2-7, with D tentatively TRBD1 (5 bases). The V end was cut by 5 bases, the J end by 5 bases, with 13 bases between. CDR3 length: 12 residues. In germline, CDR1 is SQVTM, CDR2 ANQGSEA. The CDR3 protein is CSVRGTVNEQYF. The DNA of the CDR3 is TGCAGCGTTAGGGGCACTGTCAACGAGCAGTACTTC.

The chain is built from TRBV11-3 and TRBJ1-3; 7 nucleotides line up with TRBD1. Trimming took 3 bases from V and 4 from J; bases not matched to a gene: 9. This CDR3 is built from 16 residues. The germline V gene encodes CDR1 SGHNT and CDR2 YENEEA. CDR3 sequence (DNA): TGTGCCAGCAGCTTGGGGGAAGGGGGCTTGGGAAACACCATATATTTT. Translated: CASSLGEGGLGNTIYF.

In nucleotides, the CDR3 is TGTGCCAGCAGTTTATCCCCAACCTACAATGAGCAGTTCTTC. It yields the protein CASSLSPTYNEQFF. V is TRBV28 and J is TRBJ2-1; D ambiguous. The CDR3 extends over 14 amino acids. With 1 base removed from V and 2 bases from J, the gap between germline ends came to 6 bases. In germline, CDR1 is MDHEN, CDR2 SYDVKM.

The V call is TRBV19, the J call TRBJ1-1; D remains unclear. V lost 8 bases to trimming and J lost 3 bases, with 10 bases between them. Per germline, CDR1 LNHDA and CDR2 SQIVND (reference sequence). The CDR3 has 12 amino acids. CDR3: CASGASYTEAFF. Written as DNA, the CDR3 is TGTGCCAGTGGTGCGAGCTACACTGAAGCTTTCTTT.